This TCR beta chain was profiled in a study of cytomegalovirus exposure and HLA in healthy donors. It was with 60 Vbeta and 13 Jbeta primers that the PCR ran. Repertoires were generated with immunoSEQ multiplex PCR, while TCRdb's copy carries only in-frame clones and drops some. Among 150,000 or so clones listed, around 88% were seen once. The clonotype originates from a woman aged 18-29 years in good health and CMV-seronegative. Sequencing was carried out using PBMCs.

CDR3 loop: CASSDPRGPGEKLFF. The CDR3 bases are TGTGCCAGCAGTGATCCGAGGGGGCCGGGTGAAAAACTGTTTTTT. V is TRBV25-1 and J is TRBJ1-4; 7 bases agree with TRBD1. This CDR3 region has 15 residues. Germline CDR1 MGHDK, CDR2 SYGVNS. After removal of 3 bases from V and 7 bases from J, the junction contained 8 bases not matched to a gene.